The rows below give T cell receptor beta chains drawn from one sample of a study of blood T cell repertoires in COVID-19. Repertoires were generated with immunoSEQ multiplex PCR, while TCRdb's copy carries only in-frame clones and drops some. In the table there are about 230,000 clones, 75% to 90% of which are singletons. The specimen was peripheral blood. The source of these receptors is a woman in her 70s with active or convalescent COVID-19. CDR3s include the opening cysteine and the closing phenylalanine or tryptophan. Fields, in order: CDR3 length, V gene, D gene, J gene, clone size, CDR3 protein, CDR3 DNA. D genes are given only for firm matches. Size is omitted from some rows. Given values are once, few, many or a class for expanded clones.

length: 14; V: TRBV4-1; D: NA; J: TRBJ1-5; size: NA; CDR3: CASSRGQINQPQHF; DNA: TGCGCCAGCAGCCGAGGACAGATCAATCAGCCCCAGCATTTT
length: 14; V: TRBV5-1; D: NA; J: TRBJ2-3; size: NA; CDR3: CASSLQGDTDTQYF; DNA: TGCGCCAGCAGCTTGCAGGGTGACACAGATACGCAGTATTTT
length: 14; V: TRBV11-2; D: NA; J: TRBJ1-5; size: NA; CDR3: CASSFGQFNQPQHF; DNA: TGTGCCAGCAGCTTTGGACAGTTTAATCAGCCCCAGCATTTT
length: 14; V: TRBV3-1/TRBV3-2; D: TRBD2; J: TRBJ2-1; size: NA; CDR3: CASSRRSSGNEQFF; DNA: TGTGCCAGCAGTCGAAGATCTAGCGGGAATGAGCAGTTCTTC
length: 14; V: TRBV5-4; D: TRBD2; J: TRBJ2-1; size: NA; CDR3: CASSLPTSSNEQFF; DNA: TGTGCCAGCAGCCTCCCGACTAGCTCGAATGAGCAGTTCTTC
length: 15; V: TRBV3-1/TRBV3-2; D: NA; J: TRBJ2-2; size: NA; CDR3: CASSPRDSATGELFF; DNA: TGTGCCAGCAGCCCACGGGACTCCGCCACCGGGGAGCTGTTTTTT
length: 13; V: TRBV6-2/TRBV6-3; D: NA; J: TRBJ2-3; size: NA; CDR3: CASSSMGPDTQYF; DNA: TGTGCCAGCAGTTCTATGGGGCCAGATACGCAGTATTTT
length: 14; V: TRBV28; D: NA; J: TRBJ1-3; size: NA; CDR3: CASSRGLTGNTIYF; DNA: TGTGCCAGCAGTCGCGGCCTTACTGGAAACACCATATATTTT
length: 15; V: TRBV7-2; D: TRBD2; J: TRBJ2-1; size: NA; CDR3: CASSPTSGAYNEQFF; DNA: TGTGCCAGCAGCCCTACTAGCGGGGCCTACAATGAGCAGTTCTTC
length: 16; V: TRBV5-6; D: NA; J: TRBJ1-3; size: NA; CDR3: CASSSEITIGGNTIYF; DNA: TGTGCCAGCAGCTCGGAAATAACAATCGGGGGAAACACCATATATTTT
length: 14; V: TRBV7-2; D: NA; J: TRBJ2-1; size: NA; CDR3: CASSLGLANNEQFF; DNA: TGTGCCAGCAGCTTAGGCCTGGCCAACAATGAGCAGTTCTTC
length: 14; V: TRBV4-1; D: TRBD2; J: TRBJ2-7; size: NA; CDR3: CASSQGLGGDEQYF; DNA: TGCGCCAGCAGCCAAGGCTTGGGAGGGGACGAGCAGTACTTC
length: 15; V: TRBV4-2; D: TRBD1; J: TRBJ1-1; size: NA; CDR3: CASSQEWQGAREAFF; DNA: TGTGCCAGCAGCCAAGAATGGCAGGGGGCCAGGGAAGCTTTCTTT
length: 15; V: TRBV7-8; D: NA; J: TRBJ1-1; size: NA; CDR3: CASSLLVGAGTEAFF; DNA: TGTGCCAGCAGCTTACTCGTGGGGGCGGGCACTGAAGCTTTCTTT
length: 15; V: TRBV7-8; D: TRBD1; J: TRBJ1-2; size: NA; CDR3: CASSLEGQGYYGYTF; DNA: TGTGCCAGCAGCTTAGAGGGACAGGGTTACTATGGCTACACCTTC
length: 15; V: TRBV6-5; D: TRBD1; J: TRBJ2-3; size: few; CDR3: CASRRRDRVTDTQYF; DNA: TGTGCCAGCAGACGCCGGGACAGGGTAACAGATACGCAGTATTTT
length: 18; V: TRBV21-1; D: NA; J: TRBJ2-3; size: once; CDR3: CASSRTSGRARSTDTQYF; DNA: TGTGCCAGCAGCCGGACTAGCGGGAGGGCCAGGAGCACAGATACGCAGTATTTT
length: 16; V: TRBV5-6; D: TRBD1; J: TRBJ1-3; size: NA; CDR3: CASSPAGGASGNTIYF; DNA: TGTGCCAGCAGCCCAGCAGGGGGCGCCTCTGGAAACACCATATATTTT
length: 13; V: TRBV19; D: NA; J: TRBJ1-1; size: NA; CDR3: CASSILEDTEAFF; DNA: TGTGCCAGTAGTATTCTGGAGGACACTGAAGCTTTCTTT
length: 15; V: TRBV6-5; D: TRBD2; J: TRBJ2-1; size: NA; CDR3: CASTGGRSMSNEQFF; DNA: TGTGCCAGCACCGGCGGGAGGAGCATGTCAAATGAGCAGTTCTTC
length: 16; V: TRBV10-1; D: NA; J: TRBJ1-3; size: once; CDR3: CASSESIYPGGNTIYF; DNA: TGCGCCAGCAGTGAGTCGATCTATCCGGGAGGAAACACCATATATTTT
length: 13; V: TRBV12-3/TRBV12-4; D: NA; J: TRBJ2-7; size: NA; CDR3: CASMVGGSYEQYF; DNA: TGTGCCAGCATGGTCGGGGGCTCCTACGAGCAGTACTTC
length: 14; V: TRBV5-1; D: NA; J: TRBJ2-1; size: NA; CDR3: CASSLGGETNEQFF; DNA: TGCGCCAGCAGCTTGGGGGGAGAAACCAATGAGCAGTTCTTC
length: 16; V: TRBV4-1; D: NA; J: TRBJ1-4; size: NA; CDR3: CASSLNTGPSNEKLFF; DNA: TGCGCCAGCAGCCTCAACACCGGGCCTAGCAATGAAAAACTGTTTTTT
length: 16; V: TRBV15; D: NA; J: TRBJ1-2; size: few; CDR3: CATSDGTGRVNYGYTF; DNA: TGTGCCACCAGTGATGGAACGGGCAGGGTCAACTATGGCTACACCTTC
length: 15; V: TRBV7-9; D: NA; J: TRBJ1-1; size: NA; CDR3: CASSLGSFLNTEAFF; DNA: TGTGCCAGCAGCTTAGGGAGCTTCCTGAACACTGAAGCTTTCTTT
length: 15; V: TRBV11-3; D: TRBD1; J: TRBJ2-7; size: NA; CDR3: CASSLGEDRGYEQYF; DNA: TGTGCCAGCAGCTTAGGGGAAGACAGGGGCTACGAGCAGTACTTC
length: 13; V: TRBV5-6; D: NA; J: TRBJ2-2; size: NA; CDR3: CASSFQDTGELFF; DNA: TGTGCCAGCAGCTTCCAGGACACCGGGGAGCTGTTTTTT
length: 13; V: TRBV18; D: NA; J: TRBJ2-2; size: once; CDR3: CASSPGAPGELFF; DNA: TGTGCCAGCTCACCAGGGGCGCCCGGGGAGCTGTTTTTT
length: 14; V: TRBV6-5; D: TRBD2; J: TRBJ2-1; size: NA; CDR3: CASRLAGLGNEQFF; DNA: TGTGCCAGCAGATTAGCGGGCCTTGGAAATGAGCAGTTCTTC
length: 16; V: TRBV23-1; D: TRBD1; J: TRBJ1-5; size: NA; CDR3: CASSHLKRGGGQPQHF; DNA: TGCGCCAGCAGTCACCTTAAGAGAGGGGGCGGCCAGCCCCAGCATTTT
length: 16; V: TRBV24-1; D: TRBD2; J: TRBJ2-1; size: NA; CDR3: CATSDLASGTHNEQFF; DNA: TGTGCCACCAGTGATTTGGCTAGCGGGACCCACAATGAGCAGTTCTTC
length: 14; V: TRBV3-1/TRBV3-2; D: NA; J: TRBJ2-1; size: NA; CDR3: CASSLRTVTGEQFF; DNA: TGTGCCAGCAGCCTCCGGACAGTCACGGGGGAGCAGTTCTTC
length: 13; V: TRBV20-1; D: TRBD1; J: TRBJ2-5; size: once; CDR3: CSASWTGGETQYF; DNA: TGCAGTGCTAGTTGGACAGGGGGAGAGACCCAGTACTTC
length: 14; V: TRBV19; D: TRBD1; J: TRBJ1-2; size: NA; CDR3: CASSMGQGGYGYTF; DNA: TGTGCCAGTAGTATGGGACAGGGTGGCTATGGCTACACCTTC
length: 14; V: TRBV3-1/TRBV3-2; D: NA; J: TRBJ1-3; size: few; CDR3: CASSQDHSGNTIYF; DNA: TGTGCCAGCAGCCAAGATCACTCTGGAAACACCATATATTTT
length: 13; V: TRBV3-1/TRBV3-2; D: NA; J: TRBJ2-1; size: NA; CDR3: CASSQAPDRRGFF; DNA: TGTGCCAGCAGCCAAGCCCCCGACCGGCGCGGGTTCTTC
length: 12; V: TRBV19; D: NA; J: TRBJ2-1; size: NA; CDR3: CASSLQDNEQFF; DNA: TGTGCCAGTAGTTTACAAGACAATGAGCAGTTCTTC
length: 15; V: TRBV10-3; D: NA; J: TRBJ1-5; size: few; CDR3: CAISTDIPANQPQHF; DNA: TGTGCCATCAGTACGGACATACCAGCCAATCAGCCCCAGCATTTT
length: 15; V: TRBV6-1; D: NA; J: TRBJ2-7; size: NA; CDR3: CASSEYHQARYEQYF; DNA: TGTGCCAGCAGTGAATACCACCAGGCCCGCTACGAGCAGTACTTC
length: 14; V: TRBV2; D: NA; J: TRBJ1-4; size: NA; CDR3: CASSEWSTNEKLFF; DNA: TGTGCCAGCAGTGAATGGAGCACTAATGAAAAACTGTTTTTT
length: 13; V: TRBV7-3; D: NA; J: TRBJ1-5; size: NA; CDR3: CASSPDTNQPQHF; DNA: TGTGCCAGCAGCCCGGACACCAATCAGCCCCAGCATTTT